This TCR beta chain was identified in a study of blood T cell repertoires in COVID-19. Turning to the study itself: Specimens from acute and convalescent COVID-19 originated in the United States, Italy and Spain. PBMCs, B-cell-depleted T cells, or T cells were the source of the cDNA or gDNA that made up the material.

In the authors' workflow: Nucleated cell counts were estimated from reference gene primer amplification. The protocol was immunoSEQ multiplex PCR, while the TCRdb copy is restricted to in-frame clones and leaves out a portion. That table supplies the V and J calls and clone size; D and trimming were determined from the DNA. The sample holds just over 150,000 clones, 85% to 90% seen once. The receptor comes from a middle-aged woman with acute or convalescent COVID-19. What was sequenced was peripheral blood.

The CDR3 protein is CASSRSGQQETQYF. The CDR3 DNA reads TGTGCCAGCAGCCGTTCGGGACAGCAAGAGACCCAGTACTTC. The V gene is TRBV11-3, the J gene TRBJ2-5; 7 nucleotides line up with TRBD1. The V segment lost 5 bases and the J segment 2 bases; nucleotides outside the gene matches: 5. The CDR3 spans 14 residues. CDR1 is SGHNT and CDR2 is YENEEA in the germline V gene.